This T cell receptor beta chain was recorded in a study of blood T cell repertoires in COVID-19. Produced via immunoSEQ multiplex PCR; TCRdb's table is partial and in-frame only. The table shows fewer than 250,000 clones, with around 83% occurring only once. The germline V gene encodes CDR1 MNHEY and CDR2 SVGAGI. V shed 3 bases and J 7 bases; nucleotides not matched to a gene: 10. CDR3 length: 16 amino acids. V usage is TRBV6-5 and J usage is TRBJ2-1, with 9 positions matching TRBD1. The sequence was obtained from a woman aged 25 to 39 who had been exposed to COVID-19. Sequenced material: PBMCs or T cells enriched from blood (not recorded which). The CDR3 region has the DNA TGTGCCAGCAGTTATTCCGGGACAGGGATGAAAAATGAGCAGTTCTTC. This translates into CASSYSGTGMKNEQFF.